This TCR beta chain was recovered during a study of CD8 T cells in ankylosing spondylitis (dated by TCRdb to the late 2010s). For context, the study as a whole: T cell receptor beta repertoires were profiled in healthy donors and ankylosing spondylitis patients so that disease-linked TCR variants could be found. In total, the full study cohort was made up of 100 to 140 healthy donors and approximately 24 ankylosing spondylitis patients. Samples of peripheral blood were taken, and for ankylosing spondylitis patients, synovial fluid was collected as well.

Synovial fluid samples were matched to blood samples from the same ankylosing spondylitis patients. Including the terminal cysteine and phenylalanine, the CDR3 comprises 14 residues. CDR3 DNA only is kept here, 42 bases in frame from base 1. The V end loses 6 bases and the J end loses 3 bases, and a stretch of 14 bases separates them. Per the germline V gene, MDHEN is the CDR1 and SYDVKM is the CDR2. What the study reported, not specific to this receptor: Blood from ankylosing spondylitis patients appeared to be characterized by a TCR beta motif composed of under 10 highly homologous amino acid variants. In peripheral blood, the disease-linked clones were found at relatively low frequencies and had a CD8+ phenotype. Some motif variants had previously been reported in the synovial fluid and blood of reactive arthritis patients, which suggests shared mechanisms of disease initiation. According to the report, matched synovial fluid samples from ankylosing spondylitis patients were significantly enriched for the disease-linked clones.

Instrument used: Illumina HiSeq 2500. Quantitative 5'-RACE with molecular barcodes was used to prepare TCR beta libraries. Processing in the source paper ran as follows. A new computational method based on a probabilistic model of VDJ rearrangement was used to identify disease-linked TCR variants. The public reads were reanalyzed by TCRdb: fastp trimming at Q25, MiXCR alignment, in-frame beta chains only. Each CDR3 protein gets just one entry, which takes the most common genes and DNA from the rows behind it. The V and J calls, along with clone size, are taken from TCRdb and not from the paper's own processing. The table for this sample lists roughly 130,000 distinct CDR3 sequences; roughly 8.8% of them were counted only once. The leading ten clones occupy 7.3% of the sample. This clonotype was observed many times. Its antigen remains undetermined. Base qualities are not recorded, but no much larger clone differs from it by a single base.

The sequence came from a male donor with ankylosing spondylitis. The chain links TRBV28 with TRBJ1-1; no D segment can be confidently identified. Sequenced: synovial fluid, either unsorted or a sorted T cell fraction (not recorded which). The DNA is as follows: TGTGCCAGCAGACCTTTATCAGTTTACACTGAAGCTTTCTTT. This is translated as CASRPLSVYTEAFF.